Below are 28 T cell receptor beta chains sequenced from a single sample in a study of human T cells and chemical hapten exposure. TCRdb processed the RACE reads anew with MiXCR; each CDR3 protein has one entry. The sample contains 70,000 to 95,000 distinct CDR3 sequences, about 6.6% of which appear only once. The time point here: patch test 2, 6 weeks after DPC sensitization. Treatment described: therapeutic diphenylcyclopropenone sensitization with weekly scalp DPC. This specimen consisted of whole blood, obtained in connection with sensitization to the hapten diphenylcyclopropenone (DPC). Receptor source: a woman in her thirties with alopecia areata. Some clones in this sample may be carry-over from other donors' samples.

This clonotype was observed at least ten times. The chain links TRBV6-1 to TRBJ2-2; D is unresolved. V was clipped by 2 bases and J by 1 base, with 11 bases between them. In germline, CDR1 is MNHNS, CDR2 SASEGT. There are 16 residues in the CDR3. Here the CDR3 DNA reads TGTGCCAGCAGTGAATTTTGGACGGGGAACACCGGGGAGCTGTTTTTT. It codes for CASSEFWTGNTGELFF.

This clonotype was recorded at least ten times. This sequence joins TRBV6-2 or TRBV6-3 and TRBJ2-7; 13 nucleotides agree with TRBD2. CDR3 size: 16 residues. Germline-derived CDR1 and CDR2 are MNHEY and SVGEGT. J was trimmed by 2 bases and V by 5 bases; bases with no gene match: 6. CDR3 nucleotide sequence: TGTGCCAGCAGTACCCGGACTAGCGGGGGCCCCTACGAGCAGTACTTC. Its translation is CASSTRTSGGPYEQYF.

This clonotype was seen ten or more times. The rearrangement joins TRBV20-1 to TRBJ2-3, with TRBD2 identical over 9 bases. The V and J ends lost 3 bases and 7 bases, in that order; junction bases with no gene match: 11. Germline V lookup: CDR1 DFQATT, CDR2 SNEGSKA (reference sequence). CDR3 length equals 15 residues. As DNA, the CDR3 is TGCAGTGCTAGTTTACTAGCGGGTGGGCGGTATACGCAGTATTTT. Translation: CSASLLAGGRYTQYF.

This clonotype has at least ten counts. The V call is TRBV6-5, the J call TRBJ1-2; D is uncertain. This CDR3 has 14 residues. With 0 bases removed from V and 1 base from J, the gap between germline ends came to 6 bases. Germline assignment: CDR1 MNHEY and CDR2 SVGAGI. The DNA of the CDR3 is TGTGCCAGCAGTTACTCTGGGGTTAACTATGGCTACACCTTC. Its protein is CASSYSGVNYGYTF.

This clonotype was found many times. The chain uses TRBV20-1 and TRBJ2-3; D remains unclear. CDR1 is DFQATT, CDR2 SNEGSKA, per germline (reference sequence). V lost 6 bases to trimming and J lost 2 bases, with 24 bases between them. The CDR3 covers 17 residues. CDR3 DNA: TGCAGTGCCCCCGAACATTTTTCACCCCGATACACAGATACGCAGTATTTT. It translates to CSAPEHFSPRYTDTQYF.

This clonotype has only a few counts. The J gene is TRBJ2-3, the V gene TRBV9; D is uncertain. Between the trimmed V and J ends, which lost 1 base and 2 bases, there was a span of 8 bases. The CDR3 runs 14 residues. CDR1 and CDR2 (germline): SGDLS, YYNGEE. Here the CDR3 reads CASSVSLTTDTQYF. The CDR3 bases are TGTGCCAGCAGCGTAAGCTTGACCACAGATACGCAGTATTTT.

The chain recombines TRBV5-1 with TRBJ2-5; TRBD2 agrees at 9 bases. Germline CDR1 reads SGHRS; CDR2 reads YFSETQ. V dropped 0 bases and J dropped 1; count of bases not matched to a gene: 7. CDR3 length equals 17 residues. CDR3 residues: CASSLGGLAGIQETQYF. CDR3 DNA sequence: TGCGCCAGCAGCTTGGGAGGTCTAGCGGGAATCCAAGAGACCCAGTACTTC.

This clonotype was recorded at least ten times. This chain connects TRBV7-9 to TRBJ2-3, with 13 bases lining up with TRBD2. Germline values: CDR1 SEHNR, CDR2 FQNEAQ (reference sequence). The CDR3 runs 15 residues. V lost 5 bases and J lost 4; bases outside the gene matches: 3. In DNA form, the CDR3 reads TGTGCCAGCAGCATTGGACTAGCGGGGGCAGATACGCAGTATTTT. As protein: CASSIGLAGADTQYF. The full variable domain, with the rest looked up from reference TRBV7-9 and TRBJ2-3, is DTGVSQNPRHKITKRGQNVTFRCDPISEHNRLYWYRQTLGQGPEFLTYFQNEAQLEKSRLLSDRFSAERPKGSFSTLEIQRTEQGDSAMYLCASSIGLAGADTQYFGPGTRLTVL.

This clonotype was found many times. The genes are TRBV18 and TRBJ2-7, with D perhaps given as TRBD1 or TRBD2 (5 bases each). With 3 bases removed from V and 4 bases from J, the gap between germline ends came to 13 bases. Germline assignment: CDR1 KGHSH and CDR2 LQKENI. The CDR3 is 14 residues long. The CDR3 loop is CASSPARDGYEQYF. CDR3 bases: TGTGCCAGCTCACCCGCCAGGGACGGATACGAGCAGTACTTC.

This clonotype appeared a few times. This sequence joins TRBV29-1 and TRBJ2-2; D not resolved. This CDR3 has 13 amino acids. From germline, CDR1 is SQVTM and CDR2 ANQGSEA. Trimming pared 4 bases from V and 0 bases from J, leaving 6 bases between. The CDR3 DNA is TGCAGCGTTGCGGTAGCGAACACCGGGGAGCTGTTTTTT. Protein product: CSVAVANTGELFF.

This clonotype was seen ten or more times. The V and J genes are TRBV14 and TRBJ2-3; the match to TRBD2 covers 11 bases. CDR1 is SGHDN and CDR2 is FVKESK in the germline V gene. This CDR3 is built from 15 residues. V lost 5 bases to trimming and J lost 3 bases; unmatched junction nucleotides: 4. CDR3: CASSTWTSGTDTQYF. Written as DNA, the CDR3 is TGTGCCAGCAGCACATGGACTAGCGGGACAGATACGCAGTATTTT.

This clonotype has at least ten counts. The chain employs TRBV16 and TRBJ2-7; TRBD1 matches at 7 bases. The CDR3 extends over 15 amino acids. Germline V lookup: CDR1 KGHSY, CDR2 FQNENV. With 3 bases clipped from V and 6 bases from J, the junction kept 11 bases outside the gene matches. The CDR3 coding sequence is TGTGCCAGCAGCCAGGGTACTAGGGGGCCCTTCGAGCAGTACTTC. It encodes CASSQGTRGPFEQYF.

This clonotype was found many times. One end of the junction is discordant with germline, which a read error may explain. This chain uses TRBV29-1 with TRBJ2-5, with 7 nucleotides matching TRBD2. Germline CDR1 is SQVTM and CDR2 is ANQGSEA. The length of the CDR3 is 12 residues. The CDR3 DNA sequence: TGCAGCGTCGAAGGGACTAAAGAGACCCAGTACTTC. It is translated as CSVEGTKETQYF. Complete variable domain (other parts from reference TRBV29-1 and TRBJ2-5): SAVISQKPSRDICQRGTSLTIQCQVDSQVTMMFWYRQQPGQSLTLIATANQGSEATYESGFVIDKFPISRPNLTFSTLTVSNMSPEDSSIYLCSVEGTKETQYFGPGTRLLVL.

Ten or more counts support this clonotype. The CDR3 spells CASSYSRWDGNQPQHF. DNA for the CDR3: TGTGCCAGCAGTTACTCGAGGTGGGACGGTAATCAGCCCCAGCATTTT. The gene calls are TRBV6-5 and TRBJ1-5; D is perhaps TRBD1 (5 bases). CDR3 size: 16 residues. Germline V lookup: CDR1 MNHEY, CDR2 SVGAGI. V was clipped by 0 bases and J by 4 bases, with 13 bases between them.

The table lists this clonotype with a few counts. This chain joins TRBV2 and TRBJ1-5; no reliable D call. V shed 0 bases and J shed 5 bases, with 11 bases lying between them. The germline V gene encodes CDR1 SNHLY and CDR2 FYNNEI. CDR3 length: 15 amino acids. The CDR3 spells CASSEAGPVDQPQHF. CDR3 nucleotide sequence: TGTGCCAGCAGTGAAGCAGGGCCGGTCGATCAGCCCCAGCATTTT.

At least ten counts were recorded for this clonotype. The chain couples TRBV5-1 to TRBJ1-2, with unresolved D. V dropped 4 bases and J dropped 3 bases, with 10 bases sitting between them. CDR3 size: 13 residues. From germline, CDR1 is SGHRS and CDR2 YFSETQ. CDR3 loop: CASSPDLYYGYTF. The CDR3 region has the DNA TGCGCCAGCAGCCCCGACCTTTACTATGGCTACACCTTC.

This clonotype appeared many times. The V call is TRBV29-1, the J call TRBJ1-2, with a tentative D call TRBD1 (5 bases). V lost 6 bases, J lost 6 bases, and 14 bases lay in between. CDR3 size: 12 residues. CDR1 and CDR2 from the germline V gene are SQVTM and ANQGSEA. CDR3 nucleotides: TGCAGCGTGGGGAGGGGTGGCGATGGCTACACCTTC. This encodes CSVGRGGDGYTF. Filled out from reference TRBV29-1 and TRBJ1-2, the complete variable domain reads SAVISQKPSRDICQRGTSLTIQCQVDSQVTMMFWYRQQPGQSLTLIATANQGSEATYESGFVIDKFPISRPNLTFSTLTVSNMSPEDSSIYLCSVGRGGDGYTFGSGTRLTVV.

This clonotype showed up just a few times. The V call is TRBV6-5, the J call TRBJ1-4; D remains unclear. Germline V gene lookup returns CDR1 MNHEY and CDR2 SVGAGI. Trimming shortened V by 4 bases and J by 2 bases, and 17 bases separated the two germline ends. This CDR3 spans 17 amino acids. This CDR3 is CASSSGRRPETNEKLFF. The CDR3 DNA is TGTGCCAGCAGTTCCGGACGCAGACCGGAGACTAATGAAAAACTGTTTTTT.

V gene TRBV5-6 combines with J gene TRBJ1-2, with D perhaps TRBD1 (6 bases). The CDR3 has 13 residues. The germline CDR1 and CDR2 sequences are SGHDT and YYEEEE. The V and J ends lost 5 bases and 2 bases respectively, with 10 bases between them. The CDR3 DNA reads as TGTGCCAGCAGGGCTCAGGGGAACTATGGCTACACCTTC. Translation gives CASRAQGNYGYTF.

In its sample, this clonotype was seen once. One end of the junction varies from germline; a read error may be responsible. The genes are TRBV2 and TRBJ2-5; D is uncertain. The length of the CDR3 is 11 residues. CDR1 is SNHLY and CDR2 is FYNNEI in the germline V gene. The CDR3 bases are TGTGACAGCTCTTACCAAGAGACCCAGTACTTC. It encodes CDSSYQETQYF. Full variable domain (outside the CDR3, taken from reference TRBV2 and TRBJ2-5): EPEVTQTPSHQVTQMGQEVILRCVPISNHLYFYWYRQILGQKVEFLVSFYNNEISEKSEIFDDQFSVERPDGSNFTLKIRSTKLEDSAMYFCDSSYQETQYFGPGTRLLVL.

A remark on this clonotype: One end of the junction varies from germline; a read error may be responsible. The chain uses TRBV9 and TRBJ2-3, with 8 nucleotides matching TRBD2. Germline-derived CDR1 and CDR2 are SGDLS and YYNGEE. The CDR3 has 14 amino acids. The CDR3 bases are TGTGCCAGCACCGGGGGGGGCAGAACAGATTCGCAGTATTTT. The encoded protein is CASTGGGRTDSQYF.

The chain couples TRBV30 to TRBJ1-4; D is unresolved. CDR1 is GTSNPN and CDR2 is SVGIG in the germline V gene (reference sequence). V was clipped by 2 bases and J by 8 bases, with 6 bases between them. The CDR3 extends over 11 amino acids. The CDR3 DNA sequence: TGTGCCTGGAGTATTAGGGAAAAACTGTTTTTT. It specifies CAWSIREKLFF.

The V and J genes are TRBV10-3 and TRBJ2-1; 7 nucleotides align to TRBD2. With V trimmed by 2 bases and J by 0 bases, 7 bases remained unmatched. Looked up from germline, CDR1 is ENHRY and CDR2 is SYGVKD. The CDR3 extends over 17 amino acids. In DNA form, the CDR3 reads TGTGCCATCAGTGAGACTAGCGCGACGAGCTCCTACAATGAGCAGTTCTTC. This codes for CAISETSATSSYNEQFF.

This clonotype has a count of ten or more. The CDR3 nucleotides read TGCGCCAGCAGGGCCCCGGGCAAAACGGGAGAGACCCAGTACTTC. It specifies CASRAPGKTGETQYF. The rearrangement links TRBV5-1 to TRBJ2-5; D call uncertain. This CDR3 comprises 15 residues. V was trimmed by 5 bases and J by 4 bases, leaving 18 bases between them. The V gene's germline CDR1 is SGHRS and CDR2 YFSETQ.

This clonotype was seen ten or more times. The rearrangement links TRBV7-9 to TRBJ1-4; D gene unclear. V was cut by 4 bases and J by 0 bases, with 6 bases left in between. This CDR3 has 14 amino acids. The germline CDR1 and CDR2 sequences are SEHNR and FQNEAQ (reference sequence). CDR3 DNA: TGTGCCAGCAGCTATCAGGCAACTAATGAAAAACTGTTTTTT. It codes for CASSYQATNEKLFF.

The sample holds many counts of this clonotype. The genes are TRBV20-1 and TRBJ2-1, with TRBD2 matching over 13 bases. With 6 bases clipped from V and 5 bases from J, the junction kept 4 bases outside the gene matches. This CDR3 has 14 residues. The germline V gene has CDR1 DFQATT and CDR2 SNEGSKA (reference sequence). CDR3 in DNA: TGCAGTGCGCCAACTAGCGGGGGGGACAATGAGCAGTTCTTC. It codes for CSAPTSGGDNEQFF.

This chain connects TRBV6-2 or TRBV6-3 to TRBJ1-2; no firm D call. Looked up from germline, CDR1 is MNHEY and CDR2 is SVGEGT. Trimming took off 0 bases at V and 4 bases at J, with 12 bases between the two ends. This CDR3 spans 15 amino acids. The CDR3, as DNA: TGTGCCAGCAGTTACTCCCCGGACCGCGTCTATGGCTACACCTTC. Protein: CASSYSPDRVYGYTF.

Worth noting for this clonotype: A read error may account for a junction end that differs from germline. V usage is TRBV5-1 and J usage is TRBJ1-2; D is uncertain. The CDR3 length is 13 residues. The germline CDR1 and CDR2 sequences are SGHRS and YFSETQ. The DNA of the CDR3 is TGCGCCAGCAGCTCCCCTTCCAAATATGGCTACAGCTTC. Translated, it gives CASSSPSKYGYSF. Full variable domain (missing parts from reference TRBV5-1 and TRBJ1-2): KAGVTQTPRYLIKTRGQQVTLSCSPISGHRSVSWYQQTPGQGLQFLFEYFSETQRNKGNFPGRFSGRQFSNSRSEMNVSTLELGDSALYLCASSSPSKYGYSFGSGTRLTVV.